This T cell receptor (beta chain) was documented in a study of CD4 T cells in relation to SARS-CoV-2 and coronaviruses. Study background: The restricting HLA molecule for shared crossreactive spike epitopes was mapped.

Unexposed donor CD4+ T cells date from about 2011-2018, before the COVID-19 pandemic. Study-wide results and limits: The assay detects memory recall responses, not culture-primed primary responses. No crossreactivity against non-spike viral proteins was tested here. Pre-pandemic and post-infection samples never came from the same donor.

As regards this clone: Its specificity is not known.

The table came from immunoSEQ multiplex PCR; TCRdb's copy has only in-frame clones and leaves some out. The sample shows about 68,000 clones, 85% to 95% of them seen only once. Trimming pared 7 bases from V and 5 bases from J, leaving 15 bases between. Germline CDR1 reads SNHLY; CDR2 reads FYNNEI. The CDR3 has 14 residues. The TCR sequence derives from a human donor in good health. Sequences were obtained from naive CD4+ T cells from PBMCs. Subset: naive CD4+ T cells isolated by negative enrichment. The chain carries TRBV2 and TRBJ2-1; the D gene is possibly TRBD2 (5 bases). CDR3 bases: TGTGCCAGCAATTTCCAGCCCGGGGACAATGAGCAGTTCTTC. This gives the protein CASNFQPGDNEQFF.